This TCR beta chain originates from a study of blood T cell repertoires in COVID-19. On the study more broadly: Both acute and convalescent COVID-19 samples were obtained from the United States, Italy and Spain. In each case, the material was cDNA or gDNA derived from T cells, B-cell-depleted T cells, or PBMCs.

In the original processing: Estimates of nucleated cell counts were drawn from the amplification of reference gene primers. The assay was immunoSEQ multiplex PCR, and TCRdb's table has in-frame clones only and misses some. Clone size and V and J calls were adopted from that table, with D and trimming inferred from the DNA. The sample consists of around 270,000 clones, about 89% of them appearing once. Germline V CDR1 and CDR2: SQVTM, ANQGSEA. CDR3 size: 18 residues. Sequenced material: peripheral blood. The origin of this receptor is a man aged 30 to 39 with acute or convalescent COVID-19. The chain employs TRBV29-1 and TRBJ2-3; tentative D call: TRBD2 (6 bases). As DNA, the CDR3 is TGCAGGTATTATCTAGGGTACAATCTCGTAGCGGCCCCAGATACGCAGTATTTT. The encoded protein is CRYYLGYNLVAAPDTQYF.